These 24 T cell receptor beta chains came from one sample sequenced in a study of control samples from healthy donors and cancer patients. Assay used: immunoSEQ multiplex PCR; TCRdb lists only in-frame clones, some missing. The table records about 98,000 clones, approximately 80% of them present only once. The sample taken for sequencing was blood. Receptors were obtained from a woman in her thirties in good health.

CDR3 nucleotides: TGTGCCAGCAGCACGACAGTAAGACCCACTGAAGCTTTCTTT. Its protein product is CASSTTVRPTEAFF. V and J are TRBV5-6 and TRBJ1-1; TRBD1 is a possible D gene (5 bases). The V end lost 4 bases, the J end lost 4 bases, and 14 bases lay between the germline ends. This CDR3 spans 14 amino acids. CDR1 is SGHDT, CDR2 YYEEEE, per germline.

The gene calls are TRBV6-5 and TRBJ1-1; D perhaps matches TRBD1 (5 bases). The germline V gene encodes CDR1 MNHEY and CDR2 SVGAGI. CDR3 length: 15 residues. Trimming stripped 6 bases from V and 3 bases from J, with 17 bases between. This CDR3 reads CASRDHGRGHTEAFF. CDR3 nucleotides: TGTGCCAGCAGAGACCACGGACGGGGACACACTGAAGCTTTCTTT.

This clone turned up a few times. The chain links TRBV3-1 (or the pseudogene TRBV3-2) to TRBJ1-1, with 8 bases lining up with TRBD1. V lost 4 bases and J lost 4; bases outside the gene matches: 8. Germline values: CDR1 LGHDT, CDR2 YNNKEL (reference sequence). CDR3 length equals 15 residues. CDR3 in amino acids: CASSPRTGGSTEAFF. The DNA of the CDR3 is TGTGCCAGCAGCCCGCGAACAGGGGGGAGCACTGAAGCTTTCTTT.

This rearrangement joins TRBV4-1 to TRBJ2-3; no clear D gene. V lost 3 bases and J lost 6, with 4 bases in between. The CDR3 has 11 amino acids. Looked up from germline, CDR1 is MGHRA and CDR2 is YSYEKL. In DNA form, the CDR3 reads TGCGCCAGCAGCCAGTCTGATACGCAGTATTTT. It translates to CASSQSDTQYF.

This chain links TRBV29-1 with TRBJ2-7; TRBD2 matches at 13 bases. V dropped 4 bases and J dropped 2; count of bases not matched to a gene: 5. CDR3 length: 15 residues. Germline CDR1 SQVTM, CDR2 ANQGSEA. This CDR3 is CSVVVGLAGAYEQYF. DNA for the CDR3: TGCAGCGTTGTAGTAGGACTAGCGGGGGCCTACGAGCAGTACTTC.

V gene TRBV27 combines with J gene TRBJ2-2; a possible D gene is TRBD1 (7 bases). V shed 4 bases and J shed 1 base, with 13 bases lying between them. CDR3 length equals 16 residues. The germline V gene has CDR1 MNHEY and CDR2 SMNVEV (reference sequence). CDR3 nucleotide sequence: TGTGCCAGCAGTTACTACAGGGGAGGGAACACCGGGGAGCTGTTTTTT. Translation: CASSYYRGGNTGELFF.

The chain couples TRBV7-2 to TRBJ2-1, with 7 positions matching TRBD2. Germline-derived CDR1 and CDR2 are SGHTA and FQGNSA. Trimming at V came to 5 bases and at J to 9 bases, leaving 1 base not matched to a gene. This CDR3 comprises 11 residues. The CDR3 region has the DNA TGTGCCAGCAGCGGCGGGGGTGAGCAGTTCTTC. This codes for CASSGGGEQFF.

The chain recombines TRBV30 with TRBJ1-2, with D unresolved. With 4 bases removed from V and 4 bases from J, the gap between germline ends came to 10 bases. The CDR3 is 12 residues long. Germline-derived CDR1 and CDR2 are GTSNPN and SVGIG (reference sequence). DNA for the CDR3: TGTGCCTGGACGGGCCAACTCTATGGCTACACCTTC. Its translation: CAWTGQLYGYTF.

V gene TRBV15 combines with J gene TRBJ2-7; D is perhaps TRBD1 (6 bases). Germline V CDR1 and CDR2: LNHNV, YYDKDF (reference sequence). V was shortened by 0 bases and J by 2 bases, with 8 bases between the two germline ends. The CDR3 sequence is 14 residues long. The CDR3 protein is CATSRDRGPYEQYF. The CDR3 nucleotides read TGTGCCACCAGCAGAGACAGGGGCCCCTACGAGCAGTACTTC.

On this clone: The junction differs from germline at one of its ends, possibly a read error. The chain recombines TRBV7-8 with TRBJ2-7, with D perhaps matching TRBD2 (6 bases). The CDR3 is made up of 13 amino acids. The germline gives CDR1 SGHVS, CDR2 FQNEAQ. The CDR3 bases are TGTGCCAGCAGCGACGGGCTGGGGGGACGTATCACCTTC. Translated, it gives CASSDGLGGRITF.

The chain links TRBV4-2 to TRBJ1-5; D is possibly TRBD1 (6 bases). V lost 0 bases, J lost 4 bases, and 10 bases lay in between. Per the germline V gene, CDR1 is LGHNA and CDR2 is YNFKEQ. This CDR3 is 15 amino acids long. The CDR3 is CASSQDHQGNQPQHF. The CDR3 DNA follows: TGTGCCAGCAGCCAAGATCATCAGGGGAATCAGCCCCAGCATTTT.

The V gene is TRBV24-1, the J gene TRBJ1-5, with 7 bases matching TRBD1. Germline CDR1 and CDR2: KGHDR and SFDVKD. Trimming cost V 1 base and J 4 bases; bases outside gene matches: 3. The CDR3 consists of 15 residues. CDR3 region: CATSDLFRGNQPQHF. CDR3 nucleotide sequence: TGTGCCACCAGTGATTTATTCAGGGGGAATCAGCCCCAGCATTTT.

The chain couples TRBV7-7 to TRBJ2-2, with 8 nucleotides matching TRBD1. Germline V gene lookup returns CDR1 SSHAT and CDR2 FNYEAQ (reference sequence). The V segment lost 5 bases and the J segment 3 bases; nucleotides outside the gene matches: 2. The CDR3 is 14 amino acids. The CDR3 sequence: CASSLTGDTGELFF. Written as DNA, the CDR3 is TGTGCCAGCAGCCTGACAGGGGACACCGGGGAGCTGTTTTTT.

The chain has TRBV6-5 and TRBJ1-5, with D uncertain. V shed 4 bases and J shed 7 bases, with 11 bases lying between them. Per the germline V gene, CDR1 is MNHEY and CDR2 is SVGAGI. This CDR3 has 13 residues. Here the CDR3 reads CASSSDRGQPQHF. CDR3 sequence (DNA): TGTGCCAGCAGTTCGGACCGGGGACAGCCCCAGCATTTT.

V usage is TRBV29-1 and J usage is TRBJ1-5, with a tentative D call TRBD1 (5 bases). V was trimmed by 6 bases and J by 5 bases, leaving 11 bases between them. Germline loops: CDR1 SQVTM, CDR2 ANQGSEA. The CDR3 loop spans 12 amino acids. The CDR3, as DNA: TGCAGCGTAGTGCGGGGGGATCAGCCCCAGCATTTT. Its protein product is CSVVRGDQPQHF.

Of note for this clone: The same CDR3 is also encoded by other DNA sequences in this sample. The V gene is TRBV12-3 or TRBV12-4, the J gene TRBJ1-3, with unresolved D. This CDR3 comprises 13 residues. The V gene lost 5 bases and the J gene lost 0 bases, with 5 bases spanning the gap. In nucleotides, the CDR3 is TGTGCCAGCAGTGGAGGCTCTGGAAACACCATATATTTT. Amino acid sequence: CASSGGSGNTIYF.

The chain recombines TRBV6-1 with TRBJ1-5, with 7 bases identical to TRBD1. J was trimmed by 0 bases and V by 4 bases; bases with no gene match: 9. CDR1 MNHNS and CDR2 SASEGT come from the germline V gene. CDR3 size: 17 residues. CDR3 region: CASSGRDSAYSNQPQHF. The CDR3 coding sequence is TGTGCCAGCAGTGGCCGGGACAGCGCCTATAGCAATCAGCCCCAGCATTTT.

The CDR3, as DNA: TGTGCCAGTAGTATTCTACAGGGGGCCGATACGCAGTATTTT. It yields the protein CASSILQGADTQYF. This chain joins TRBV19 and TRBJ2-3, with 9 bases fitting TRBD1. The CDR3 has 14 residues. After removal of 3 bases from V and 6 bases from J, the junction contained 4 bases not matched to a gene. Germline CDR1 and CDR2: LNHDA and SQIVND (reference sequence).

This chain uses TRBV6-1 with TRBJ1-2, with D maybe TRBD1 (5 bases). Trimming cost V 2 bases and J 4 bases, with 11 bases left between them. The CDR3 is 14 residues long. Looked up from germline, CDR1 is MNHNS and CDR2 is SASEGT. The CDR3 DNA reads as TGTGCCAGCAGTGAATTGGCAGGGAGCTATGGCTACACCTTC. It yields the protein CASSELAGSYGYTF.

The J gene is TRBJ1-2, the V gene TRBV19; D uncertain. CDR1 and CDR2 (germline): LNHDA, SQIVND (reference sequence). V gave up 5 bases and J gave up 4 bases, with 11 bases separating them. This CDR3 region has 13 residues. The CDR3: CASSLFLSYGYTF. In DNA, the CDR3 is TGTGCCAGTAGTCTCTTTTTATCCTATGGCTACACCTTC. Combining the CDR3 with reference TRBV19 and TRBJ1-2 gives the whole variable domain DGGITQSPKYLFRKEGQNVTLSCEQNLNHDAMYWYRQDPGQGLRLIYYSQIVNDFQKGDIAEGYSVSREKKESFPLTVTSAQKNPTAFYLCASSLFLSYGYTFGSGTRLTVV.

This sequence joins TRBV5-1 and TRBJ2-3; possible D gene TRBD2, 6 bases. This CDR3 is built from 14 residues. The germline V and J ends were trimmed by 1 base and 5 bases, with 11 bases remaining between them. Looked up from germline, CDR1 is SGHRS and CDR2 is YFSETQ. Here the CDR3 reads CASSLRGAGDTQYF. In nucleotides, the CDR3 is TGCGCCAGCAGCTTGCGCGGGGCGGGAGATACGCAGTATTTT.

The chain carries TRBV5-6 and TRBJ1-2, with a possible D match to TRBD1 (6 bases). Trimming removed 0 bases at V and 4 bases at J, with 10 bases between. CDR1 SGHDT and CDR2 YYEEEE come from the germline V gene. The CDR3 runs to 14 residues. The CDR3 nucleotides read TGTGCCAGCAGCTTGGGACAGGATTTCTATGGCTACACCTTC. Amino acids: CASSLGQDFYGYTF.

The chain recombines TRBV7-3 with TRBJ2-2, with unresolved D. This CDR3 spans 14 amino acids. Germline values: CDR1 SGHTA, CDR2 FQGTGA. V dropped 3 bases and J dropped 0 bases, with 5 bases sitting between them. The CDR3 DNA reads TGTGCCAGCAGCTTTAACTCGAACACCGGGGAGCTGTTTTTT. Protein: CASSFNSNTGELFF. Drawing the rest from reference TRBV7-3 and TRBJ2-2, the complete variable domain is GAGVSQTPSNKVTEKGKYVELRCDPISGHTALYWYRQSLGQGPEFLIYFQGTGAADDSGLPNDRFFAVRPEGSVSTLKIQRTERGDSAVYLCASSFNSNTGELFFGEGSRLTVL.

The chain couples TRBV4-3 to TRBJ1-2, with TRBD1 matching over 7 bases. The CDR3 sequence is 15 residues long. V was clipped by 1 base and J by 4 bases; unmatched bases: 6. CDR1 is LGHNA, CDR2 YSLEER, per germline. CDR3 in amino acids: CASSQGPGQLYGYTF. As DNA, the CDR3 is TGCGCCAGCAGCCAAGGTCCGGGACAGCTCTATGGCTACACCTTC.